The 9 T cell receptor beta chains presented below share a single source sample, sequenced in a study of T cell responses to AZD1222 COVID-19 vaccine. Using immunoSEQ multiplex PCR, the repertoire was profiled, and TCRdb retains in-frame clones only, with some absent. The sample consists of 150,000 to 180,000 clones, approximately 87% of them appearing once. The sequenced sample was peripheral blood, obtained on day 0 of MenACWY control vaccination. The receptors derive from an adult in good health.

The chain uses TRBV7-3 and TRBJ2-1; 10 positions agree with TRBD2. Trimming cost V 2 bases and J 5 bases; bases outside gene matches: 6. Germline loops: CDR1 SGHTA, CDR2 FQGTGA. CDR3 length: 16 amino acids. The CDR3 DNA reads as TGTGCCAGCAGCTTAGTGTCTAGCGGGAGAAACAATGAGCAGTTCTTC. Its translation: CASSLVSSGRNNEQFF.

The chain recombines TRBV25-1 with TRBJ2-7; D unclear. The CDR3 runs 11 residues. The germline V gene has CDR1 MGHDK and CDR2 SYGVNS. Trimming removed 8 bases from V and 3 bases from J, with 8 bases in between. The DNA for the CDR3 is TGTGCCAGCCAACTTAACTACGAGCAGTACTTC. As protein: CASQLNYEQYF.

This CDR3 is CASSSQLNTEAFF. CDR3 coding DNA: TGTGCCAGCAGCTCACAGTTGAACACTGAAGCTTTCTTT. V gene TRBV7-3 combines with J gene TRBJ1-1; no reliable D call. This CDR3 region has 13 residues. V was trimmed by 4 bases and J by 0 bases, leaving 6 bases between them. The V gene's germline CDR1 is SGHTA and CDR2 FQGTGA.

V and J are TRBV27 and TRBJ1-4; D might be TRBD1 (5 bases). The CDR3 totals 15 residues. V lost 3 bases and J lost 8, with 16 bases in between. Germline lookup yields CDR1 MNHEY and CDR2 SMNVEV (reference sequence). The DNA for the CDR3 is TGTGCCAGCAGTTTGGGGCAGGGATGGGAGGAAAAACTGTTTTTT. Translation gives CASSLGQGWEEKLFF. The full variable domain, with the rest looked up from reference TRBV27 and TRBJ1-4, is EAQVTQNPRYLITVTGKKLTVTCSQNMNHEYMSWYRQDPGLGLRQIYYSMNVEVTDKGDVPEGYKVSRKEKRNFPLILESPSPNQTSLYFCASSLGQGWEEKLFFGSGTQLSVL.

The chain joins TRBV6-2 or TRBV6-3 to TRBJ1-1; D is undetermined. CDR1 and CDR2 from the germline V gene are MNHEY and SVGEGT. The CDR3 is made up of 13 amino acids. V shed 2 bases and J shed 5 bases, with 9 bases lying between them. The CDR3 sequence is CASSYVGQTEAFF. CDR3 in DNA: TGTGCCAGCAGTTACGTCGGTCAAACTGAAGCTTTCTTT.

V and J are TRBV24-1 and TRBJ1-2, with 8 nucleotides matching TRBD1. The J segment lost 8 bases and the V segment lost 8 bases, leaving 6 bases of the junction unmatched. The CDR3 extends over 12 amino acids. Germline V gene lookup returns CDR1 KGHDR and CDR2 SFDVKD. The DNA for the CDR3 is TGTGCCACCAATGGACAGGGAGAGGGCTACACCTTC. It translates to CATNGQGEGYTF.

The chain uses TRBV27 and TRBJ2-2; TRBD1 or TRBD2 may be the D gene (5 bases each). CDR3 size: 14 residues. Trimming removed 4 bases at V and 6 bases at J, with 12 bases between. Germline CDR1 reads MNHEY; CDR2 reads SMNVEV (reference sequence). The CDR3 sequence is CASSSRGEAGELFF. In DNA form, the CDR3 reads TGTGCCAGCAGTTCAAGGGGAGAAGCCGGGGAGCTGTTTTTT.

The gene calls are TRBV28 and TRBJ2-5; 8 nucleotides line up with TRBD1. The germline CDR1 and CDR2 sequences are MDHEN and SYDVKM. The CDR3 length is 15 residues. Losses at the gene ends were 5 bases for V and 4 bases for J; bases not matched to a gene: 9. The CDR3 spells CASSPTRTGSETQYF. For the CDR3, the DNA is TGTGCCAGCAGTCCCACACGGACAGGGTCAGAGACCCAGTACTTC. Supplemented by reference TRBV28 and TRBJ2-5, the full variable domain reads DVKVTQSSRYLVKRTGEKVFLECVQDMDHENMFWYRQDPGLGLRLIYFSYDVKMKEKGDIPEGYSVSREKKERFSLILESASTNQTSMYLCASSPTRTGSETQYFGPGTRLLVL.

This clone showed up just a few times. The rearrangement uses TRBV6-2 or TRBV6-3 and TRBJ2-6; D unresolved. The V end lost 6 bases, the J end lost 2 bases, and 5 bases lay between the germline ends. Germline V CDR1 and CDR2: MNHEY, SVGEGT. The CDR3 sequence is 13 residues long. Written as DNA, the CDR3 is TGTGCCAGCAGCCAGGCTGGGGCCAACGTCCTGACTTTC. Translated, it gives CASSQAGANVLTF.